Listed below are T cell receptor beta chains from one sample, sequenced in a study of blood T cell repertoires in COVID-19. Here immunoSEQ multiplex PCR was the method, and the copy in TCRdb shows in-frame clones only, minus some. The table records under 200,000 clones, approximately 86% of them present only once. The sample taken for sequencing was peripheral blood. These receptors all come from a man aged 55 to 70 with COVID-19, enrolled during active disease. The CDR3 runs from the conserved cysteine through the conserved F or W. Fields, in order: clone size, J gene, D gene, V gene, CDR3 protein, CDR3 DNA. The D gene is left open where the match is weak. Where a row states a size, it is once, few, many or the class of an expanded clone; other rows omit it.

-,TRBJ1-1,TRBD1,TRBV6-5,CASSPGGGASTEAFF,TGTGCCAGCAGTCCGGGAGGGGGCGCTTCCACTGAAGCTTTCTTT
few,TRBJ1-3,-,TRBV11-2,CASSLRVSRTASGNTIYF,TGTGCCAGCAGCTTAAGGGTATCCAGGACAGCCTCTGGAAACACCATATATTTT
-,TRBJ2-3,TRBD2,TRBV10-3,CAISEPGLGADTQYF,TGTGCCATCAGTGAGCCGGGACTAGGGGCTGATACGCAGTATTTT
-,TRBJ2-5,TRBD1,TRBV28,CASSRQGGQETQYF,TGTGCCAGCAGTCGACAGGGGGGGCAAGAGACCCAGTACTTC
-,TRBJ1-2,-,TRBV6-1,CASSRQSLYGYTF,TGTGCCAGCAGCCGACAGAGCCTCTATGGCTACACCTTC
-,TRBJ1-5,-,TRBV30,CAWSRVYPTGINQPQHF,TGTGCCTGGAGCCGTGTATATCCCACAGGGATCAATCAGCCCCAGCATTTT
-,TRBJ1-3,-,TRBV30,CAWSPGVPGNTIYF,TGTGCCTGGAGTCCCGGGGTTCCTGGAAACACCATATATTTT
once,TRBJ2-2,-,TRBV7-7,CASSSRAGELFF,TGTGCCAGCAGCTCTCGGGCCGGGGAGCTGTTTTTT
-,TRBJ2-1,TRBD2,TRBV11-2,CASSSAGTRVYNEQFF,TGTGCCAGCAGCTCGGCCGGGACTAGGGTATACAATGAGCAGTTCTTC
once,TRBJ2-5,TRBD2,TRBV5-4,CASSLAQEAGGETQYF,TGTGCCAGCAGCTTGGCCCAGGAAGCGGGAGGAGAGACCCAGTACTTC
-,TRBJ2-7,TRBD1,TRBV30,CAWKETGVFYEQYF,TGTGCCTGGAAGGAAACAGGGGTCTTCTACGAGCAGTACTTC
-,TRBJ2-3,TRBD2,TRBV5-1,CASSLAGGRSTDTQYF,TGCGCCAGCAGCTTGGCCGGGGGGAGAAGCACAGATACGCAGTATTTT
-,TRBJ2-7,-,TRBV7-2,CASSLAGQFPYEQYF,TGTGCCAGCAGCTTGGCCGGACAGTTTCCCTACGAGCAGTACTTC
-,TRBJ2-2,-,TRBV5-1,CASRSFSQGNAGELFF,TGCGCCAGCAGGTCGTTCTCTCAGGGTAACGCCGGGGAGCTGTTTTTT
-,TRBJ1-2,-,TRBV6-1,CASSEADRSNYGYTF,TGTGCCAGCAGTGAAGCCGACAGATCTAACTATGGCTACACCTTC
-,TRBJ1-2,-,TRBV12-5,CASGLQTPYSYTF,TGTGCTAGTGGTTTACAGACACCCTACAGCTACACCTTC
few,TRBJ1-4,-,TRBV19,CASSDLSGGEKLFF,TGTGCCAGTAGCGACCTCTCGGGGGGTGAAAAACTGTTTTTT
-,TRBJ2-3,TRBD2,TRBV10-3,CAIWTSGTDTQYF,TGTGCCATCTGGACTAGCGGGACAGATACGCAGTATTTT
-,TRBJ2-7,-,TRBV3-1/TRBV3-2,CASSLLGAIYEQYF,TGTGCCAGCAGCCTCCTGGGGGCAATATACGAGCAGTACTTC
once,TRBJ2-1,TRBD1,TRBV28,CASSSSGQGKNEQFF,TGTGCCAGCAGTTCCTCGGGACAGGGGAAGAATGAGCAGTTCTTC
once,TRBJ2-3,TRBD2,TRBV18,CASSSIAGGADTQYF,TGTGCCAGCTCATCGATAGCGGGAGGGGCCGATACGCAGTATTTT
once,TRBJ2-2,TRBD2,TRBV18,CASSPRTSGARGTGELFF,TGTGCCAGCTCACCGAGGACTAGCGGGGCGCGAGGCACCGGGGAGCTGTTTTTT
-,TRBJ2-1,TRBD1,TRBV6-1,CASSRDRGYEQFF,TGTGCCAGCAGTCGGGACAGGGGTTATGAGCAGTTCTTC
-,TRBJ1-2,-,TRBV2,CASNQINGYGYTF,TGTGCCAGCAACCAGATTAATGGCTATGGCTACACCTTC
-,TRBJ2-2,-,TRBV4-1,CASSPGTYSGELFF,TGCGCCAGCAGTCCCGGGACATATAGCGGGGAGCTGTTTTTT
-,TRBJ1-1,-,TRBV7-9,CASSFRGWGTEAFF,TGTGCCAGCAGCTTTAGGGGTTGGGGCACTGAAGCTTTCTTT
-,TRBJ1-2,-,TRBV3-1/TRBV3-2,CASSHPRTENYGYTF,TGTGCCAGCAGCCACCCCCGGACAGAGAACTATGGCTACACCTTC
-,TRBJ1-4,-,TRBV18,CASTQGIADEKLFF,TGTGCCAGCACGCAGGGGATTGCGGATGAAAAACTGTTTTTT
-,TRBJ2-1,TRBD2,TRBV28,CASSSAGGSYNEQFF,TGTGCCAGCAGTTCGGCGGGAGGGTCCTACAATGAGCAGTTCTTC
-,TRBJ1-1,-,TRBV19,CASSIDRGTEAFF,TGTGCCAGTAGTATAGATAGGGGGACTGAAGCTTTCTTT
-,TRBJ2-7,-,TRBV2,CASSELQDPKEQYF,TGTGCCAGCAGTGAGTTACAGGACCCGAAGGAGCAGTACTTC
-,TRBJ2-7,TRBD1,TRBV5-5,CASSLRAGTADPSSYEQYF,TGTGCCAGCAGCTTACGAGCCGGGACAGCTGATCCAAGCTCCTACGAGCAGTACTTC
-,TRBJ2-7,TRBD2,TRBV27,CASASGYEQYF,TGTGCCAGCGCTAGCGGCTACGAGCAGTACTTC
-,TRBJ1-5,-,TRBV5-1,CASSLAPDQPQHF,TGCGCCAGCAGCTTGGCACCGGATCAGCCCCAGCATTTT
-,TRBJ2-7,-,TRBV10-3,CAISESVGGVYEQYF,TGTGCCATCAGTGAGTCTGTAGGGGGGGTGTACGAGCAGTACTTC
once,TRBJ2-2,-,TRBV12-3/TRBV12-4,CASLGGTTGELFF,TGTGCCAGCCTAGGGGGAACGACCGGGGAGCTGTTTTTT
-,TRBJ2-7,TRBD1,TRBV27,CASSYRDRPYEQYF,TGTGCCAGCAGTTACCGGGACAGACCCTACGAGCAGTACTTC
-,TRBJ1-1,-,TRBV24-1,CATSEGGTNTEAFF,TGTGCCACCAGTGAGGGGGGGACGAACACTGAAGCTTTCTTT
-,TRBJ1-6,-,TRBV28,CASSSPREVGNSPLHF,TGTGCCAGCAGTTCCCCGAGGGAGGTCGGGAATTCACCCCTCCACTTT
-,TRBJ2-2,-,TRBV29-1,CSVRDFGGGELFF,TGCAGCGTTCGGGACTTTGGAGGCGGGGAGCTGTTTTTT
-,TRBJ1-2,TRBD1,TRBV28,CASSGGQGFYGYTF,TGTGCCAGCAGTGGGGGACAGGGATTCTATGGCTACACCTTC
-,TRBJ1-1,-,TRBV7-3,CASSNPLGTHEAFF,TGTGCCAGCAGCAACCCTCTAGGGACTCATGAAGCTTTCTTT
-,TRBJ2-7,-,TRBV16,CASSPRTGRYEQYF,TGTGCCAGCAGCCCGAGGACGGGGAGGTACGAGCAGTACTTC
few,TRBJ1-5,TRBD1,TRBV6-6,CATRGPDRGAQHF,TGTGCCACCCGGGGGCCTGACAGGGGAGCCCAGCATTTT
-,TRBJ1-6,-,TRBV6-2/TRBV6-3,CASSYSSGLPGNSPLHF,TGTGCCAGCAGTTACTCCTCAGGGCTCCCCGGTAATTCACCCCTCCACTTT